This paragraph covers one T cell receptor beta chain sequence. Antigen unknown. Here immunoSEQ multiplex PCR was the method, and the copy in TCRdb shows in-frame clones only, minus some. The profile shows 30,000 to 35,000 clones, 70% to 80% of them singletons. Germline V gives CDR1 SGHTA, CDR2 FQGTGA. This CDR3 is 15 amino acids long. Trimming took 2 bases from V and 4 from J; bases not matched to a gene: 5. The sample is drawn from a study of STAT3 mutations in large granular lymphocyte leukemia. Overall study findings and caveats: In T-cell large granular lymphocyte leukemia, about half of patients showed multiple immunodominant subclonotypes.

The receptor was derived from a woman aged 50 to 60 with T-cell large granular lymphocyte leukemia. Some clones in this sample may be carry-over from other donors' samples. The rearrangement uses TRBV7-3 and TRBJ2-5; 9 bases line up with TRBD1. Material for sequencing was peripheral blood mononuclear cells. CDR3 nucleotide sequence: TGTGCCAGCAGCTTAGGCGGGACAGGGAGAGAGACCCAGTACTTC. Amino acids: CASSLGGTGRETQYF.